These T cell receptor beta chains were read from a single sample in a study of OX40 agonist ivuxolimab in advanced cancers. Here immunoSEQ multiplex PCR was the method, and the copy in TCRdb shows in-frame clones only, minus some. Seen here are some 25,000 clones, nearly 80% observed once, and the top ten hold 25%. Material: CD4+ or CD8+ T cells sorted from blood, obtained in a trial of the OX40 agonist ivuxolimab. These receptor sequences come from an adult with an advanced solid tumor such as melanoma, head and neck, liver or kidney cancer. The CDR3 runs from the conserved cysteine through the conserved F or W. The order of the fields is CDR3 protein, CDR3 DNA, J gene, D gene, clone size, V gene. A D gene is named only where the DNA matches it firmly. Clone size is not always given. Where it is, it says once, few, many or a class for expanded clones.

CASSFGADEQFF,TGTGCCAGCAGCTTTGGGGCGGATGAGCAGTTCTTC,TRBJ2-1,NA,NA,TRBV5-4
CASRNPDGYGYTF,TGTGCCAGCAGAAACCCGGACGGCTATGGCTACACCTTC,TRBJ1-2,NA,once,TRBV6-5
CASSQGASPGELFF,TGCGCCAGCAGCCAAGGGGCCAGCCCAGGGGAGCTGTTTTTT,TRBJ2-2,NA,NA,TRBV4-1
CASSMASGGTRNEQFF,TGTGCCAGTAGTATGGCCTCCGGGGGGACACGGAATGAGCAGTTCTTC,TRBJ2-1,NA,NA,TRBV19
CASRGQGANEKLFF,TGTGCCAGCAGAGGGCAGGGCGCTAATGAAAAACTGTTTTTT,TRBJ1-4,NA,once,TRBV6-6
CASSSTGNDGYTF,TGTGCCAGCAGCTCGACAGGGAACGATGGCTACACCTTC,TRBJ1-2,TRBD1,NA,TRBV6-4
CASSNDRGYGYTF,TGTGCCAGCAGCAACGACAGGGGCTATGGCTACACCTTC,TRBJ1-2,TRBD1,once,TRBV28
CASSYQTGGRETQYF,TGTGCCAGCAGTTACCAGACAGGGGGCAGAGAGACCCAGTACTTC,TRBJ2-5,TRBD1,NA,TRBV6-5
CASSLTGGSQPQHF,TGTGCCAGCAGCTTAACAGGGGGCAGCCAGCCCCAGCATTTT,TRBJ1-5,TRBD1,NA,TRBV7-8
CASSVGPYGNTIYF,TGTGCCAGCAGCGTGGGTCCATATGGAAACACCATATATTTT,TRBJ1-3,NA,NA,TRBV9
CASSTARAGFSKETQYF,TGTGCCAGCAGCACCGCTAGGGCAGGGTTCTCGAAAGAGACCCAGTACTTC,TRBJ2-5,NA,NA,TRBV7-9
CASSPVGSQETQYF,TGTGCCAGCAGTCCGGTTGGCAGCCAAGAGACCCAGTACTTC,TRBJ2-5,NA,NA,TRBV28
CASIQTSGTYNEQFF,TGCGCCAGCATTCAGACTAGCGGGACCTACAATGAGCAGTTCTTC,TRBJ2-1,TRBD2,NA,TRBV10-2
CASSLGGSPYVF,TGTGCCAGCAGCTTGGGAGGCTCCCCTTATGTTTTT,TRBJ1-5,NA,NA,TRBV7-9
CASTPSAEQYF,TGTGCCAGCACCCCTTCGGCCGAGCAGTACTTC,TRBJ2-7,NA,once,TRBV27
CASSSDLNTGELFF,TGCGCCAGCAGCTCGGACCTGAACACCGGGGAGCTGTTTTTT,TRBJ2-2,NA,NA,TRBV5-1
CASSPGPGNTIYF,TGTGCCAGCAGTCCAGGGCCTGGAAACACCATATATTTT,TRBJ1-3,NA,once,TRBV5-1
CASSWTGTGGNSPLHF,TGTGCCAGCAGCTGGACCGGGACAGGGGGAAATTCACCCCTCCACTTT,TRBJ1-6,TRBD1,NA,TRBV5-6
CSVSTESYNEQFF,TGCAGCGTTTCGACAGAGTCCTACAATGAGCAGTTCTTC,TRBJ2-1,NA,NA,TRBV29-1
CASSLAAEQYF,TGTGCCAGCAGCTTGGCAGCCGAGCAGTACTTC,TRBJ2-7,NA,NA,TRBV5-6
CASSPESPYNEQFF,TGTGCCAGCAGCCCGGAGAGCCCCTACAATGAGCAGTTCTTC,TRBJ2-1,NA,NA,TRBV11-2
CASRGRLATYNEQFF,TGTGCCAGCAGGGGTAGGCTAGCGACCTACAATGAGCAGTTCTTC,TRBJ2-1,NA,NA,TRBV6-1
CASKGQGPEAFF,TGTGCCAGCAAGGGACAGGGTCCTGAAGCTTTCTTT,TRBJ1-1,TRBD1,NA,TRBV6-1
CASSKFGRVYGYTF,TGTGCCAGCAGCAAATTCGGCAGGGTCTATGGCTACACCTTC,TRBJ1-2,NA,NA,TRBV21-1
CASSEWLAGDQETQYF,TGTGCCAGCAGTGAATGGCTAGCGGGAGATCAAGAGACCCAGTACTTC,TRBJ2-5,TRBD2,NA,TRBV25-1
CASSISLAGGLSGELFF,TGTGCCAGTAGTATCTCACTAGCGGGAGGGTTGTCCGGGGAGCTGTTTTTT,TRBJ2-2,TRBD2,NA,TRBV19
CASSGSNEKLFF,TGTGCCAGCTCCGGGAGTAATGAAAAACTGTTTTTT,TRBJ1-4,NA,NA,TRBV27
CASSLERTSAYEQYF,TGTGCCAGCAGCTTAGAGCGGACTAGCGCCTACGAGCAGTACTTC,TRBJ2-7,TRBD2,NA,TRBV7-9
CASSFSNTGELFF,TGTGCCAGCAGTTTCTCGAACACCGGGGAGCTGTTTTTT,TRBJ2-2,NA,few,TRBV27
CASSLWHLNTEAFF,TGTGCCAGCAGCTTATGGCACCTGAACACTGAAGCTTTCTTT,TRBJ1-1,NA,NA,TRBV7-3
CASSQGQTSQETQYF,TGCGCCAGCAGCCAGGGACAGACCTCCCAAGAGACCCAGTACTTC,TRBJ2-5,TRBD1,NA,TRBV4-1
CASSLGSDTQYF,TGTGCCAGCAGCTTAGGGTCAGATACGCAGTATTTT,TRBJ2-3,NA,NA,TRBV13
CASSQRQGWVGTDTQYF,TGTGCCAGCAGTCAAAGACAGGGGTGGGTGGGCACAGATACGCAGTATTTT,TRBJ2-3,TRBD1,NA,TRBV7-8
CASRNWQGGTEAFF,TGTGCCAGCAGAAATTGGCAGGGGGGCACTGAAGCTTTCTTT,TRBJ1-1,TRBD1,NA,TRBV7-2
CASSPTGYEQYF,TGTGCCAGCAGCCCGACAGGGTACGAGCAGTACTTC,TRBJ2-7,TRBD1,NA,TRBV14
CASVGEVHHEQYF,TGTGCCAGCGTAGGTGAAGTACACCACGAGCAGTACTTC,TRBJ2-7,NA,NA,TRBV2
CASGEDRGPSFYEQYF,TGCGCCAGCGGGGAAGACAGGGGCCCTTCTTTCTACGAGCAGTACTTC,TRBJ2-7,TRBD1,NA,TRBV10-2
CASSLEVAAGDNSPLHF,TGTGCCAGCAGCCTAGAGGTAGCGGCGGGGGACAATTCACCCCTCCACTTT,TRBJ1-6,NA,NA,TRBV9
CASSFIGQLAEAFF,TGTGCCAGCAGTTTCATAGGGCAGCTCGCTGAAGCTTTCTTT,TRBJ1-1,NA,NA,TRBV28
CASSLTLAGDAEQYF,TGTGCCAGCAGCTTAACACTAGCGGGAGACGCCGAGCAGTACTTC,TRBJ2-7,TRBD2,NA,TRBV7-6
CASSVAIQGAVNEQFF,TGTGCCAGCAGCGTAGCTATACAGGGGGCGGTCAATGAGCAGTTCTTC,TRBJ2-1,TRBD1,NA,TRBV9
CASSSNPTSWGADTQYF,TGTGCCAGCAGCTCCAACCCGACTAGTTGGGGCGCAGATACGCAGTATTTT,TRBJ2-3,NA,NA,TRBV7-2
CASSRDGALEPLHF,TGTGCCAGCAGCCGGGACGGAGCGCTGGAACCCCTCCACTTT,TRBJ1-6,NA,NA,TRBV5-4
CASSLDRGTGEGYGYTF,TGTGCCAGCAGCCTAGATAGGGGGACAGGGGAAGGTTATGGCTACACCTTC,TRBJ1-2,TRBD1,NA,TRBV5-5
CASSRETDTQYF,TGTGCCAGCAGTCGCGAAACAGATACGCAGTATTTT,TRBJ2-3,NA,few,TRBV7-9
CASSQARTENTEAFF,TGTGCCAGCAGCCAAGCCCGGACGGAGAACACTGAAGCTTTCTTT,TRBJ1-1,NA,NA,TRBV4-2
CASSPVVRDRGSPGELFF,TGTGCCAGCAGTCCGGTCGTGCGGGACAGGGGGTCCCCCGGGGAGCTGTTTTTT,TRBJ2-2,TRBD1,NA,TRBV28